The T cell receptor beta chain under discussion was sequenced for a study of T cells and Merkel cell carcinoma outcomes. This CDR3 contains 15 residues. V was trimmed by 5 bases and J by 0 bases, leaving 11 bases between them. Germline assignment: CDR1 SNHLY and CDR2 FYNNEI. As to this clone: Its specificity is not known.

Using immunoSEQ multiplex PCR, the repertoire was profiled, and TCRdb retains in-frame clones only, with some absent. This sample yields just over 15,000 clones, of which more than 75% are seen a single time; 7.9% belongs to the top ten. Study results and limitations: Repertoire plus T-cell density reportedly predicted Merkel cell carcinoma outcomes.

V and J are TRBV2 and TRBJ1-5; D call uncertain. This sequence was found in a human donor with Merkel cell carcinoma. Sequenced input: tumor tissue from Merkel cell carcinoma. Here the CDR3 DNA reads TGTGCCAGCAGTTCAGGCGGTTATAGCAATCAGCCCCAGCATTTT. It yields the protein CASSSGGYSNQPQHF.